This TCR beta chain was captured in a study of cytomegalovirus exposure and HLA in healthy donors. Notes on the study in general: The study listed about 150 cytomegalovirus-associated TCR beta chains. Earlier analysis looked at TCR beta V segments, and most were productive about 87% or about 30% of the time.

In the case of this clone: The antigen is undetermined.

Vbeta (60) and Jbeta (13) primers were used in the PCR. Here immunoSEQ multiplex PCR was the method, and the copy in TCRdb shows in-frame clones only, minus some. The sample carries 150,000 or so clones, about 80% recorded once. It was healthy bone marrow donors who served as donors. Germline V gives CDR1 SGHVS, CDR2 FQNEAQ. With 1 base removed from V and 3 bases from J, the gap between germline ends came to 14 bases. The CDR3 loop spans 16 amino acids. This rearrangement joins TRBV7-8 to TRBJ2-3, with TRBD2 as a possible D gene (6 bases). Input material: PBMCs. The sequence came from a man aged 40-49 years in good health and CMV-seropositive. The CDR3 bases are TGTGCCAGCAGCTTAGACGGCGGGAAGATAACAGATACGCAGTATTTT. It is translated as CASSLDGGKITDTQYF.